The 27 T cell receptor beta chains below were found in one sample sequenced in a study of cytomegalovirus exposure and HLA in healthy donors. PCR involved 60 Vbeta and 13 Jbeta primers. Assay: immunoSEQ multiplex PCR; the TCRdb copy retains only in-frame clones and omits some. The data contain 90,000 to 150,000 clones, 60% to 85% of them seen just once; the ten biggest clones take up around 3.3%. Sequencing was done on a sample of PBMCs. The receptors here all came from a woman aged 25 to 45 in good health and CMV-seropositive.

V is TRBV9 and J is TRBJ1-1, with D unclear. Trimming took 3 bases from V and 1 from J, leaving 10 bases between them. Germline V gives CDR1 SGDLS, CDR2 YYNGEE. The CDR3 extends over 14 amino acids. CDR3 nucleotide sequence: TGTGCCAGCAGCGCCCGCCGGGAGAACACTGAAGCTTTCTTT. Translating gives CASSARRENTEAFF.

The gene calls are TRBV7-3 and TRBJ2-1; 11 bases align to TRBD1. The V gene's germline CDR1 is SGHTA and CDR2 FQGTGA. V lost 5 bases to trimming and J lost 10 bases; unmatched junction nucleotides: 10. The CDR3 is made up of 15 amino acids. CDR3 amino acids: CASSLGQGATREQFF. CDR3 nucleotides: TGTGCCAGCAGCCTCGGACAGGGGGCGACTAGGGAGCAGTTCTTC. The complete variable domain, with remaining parts taken from reference TRBV7-3 and TRBJ2-1, reads GAGVSQTPSNKVTEKGKYVELRCDPISGHTALYWYRQSLGQGPEFLIYFQGTGAADDSGLPNDRFFAVRPEGSVSTLKIQRTERGDSAVYLCASSLGQGATREQFFGPGTRLTVL.

Here the CDR3 reads CASGRGDFNYGYTF. CDR3 sequence (DNA): TGTGCCAGCGGTAGAGGAGATTTCAACTATGGCTACACCTTC. This chain connects TRBV19 to TRBJ1-2; D not certain. The ends were cut back, 9 bases at V and 2 bases at J, with 16 bases in the middle. Germline CDR1 reads LNHDA; CDR2 reads SQIVND (reference sequence). CDR3 length: 14 residues. The entire variable domain, with the rest obtained from reference TRBV19 and TRBJ1-2, is as follows: DGGITQSPKYLFRKEGQNVTLSCEQNLNHDAMYWYRQDPGQGLRLIYYSQIVNDFQKGDIAEGYSVSREKKESFPLTVTSAQKNPTAFYLCASGRGDFNYGYTFGSGTRLTVV.

J is TRBJ2-6 and V is TRBV28; 13 bases align to TRBD2. The trim removed 6 bases at V and 2 bases at J, leaving 7 bases unmatched. The CDR3 has 18 amino acids. Germline V CDR1 and CDR2: MDHEN, SYDVKM. CDR3 protein: CASSLTSGGATGANVLTF. CDR3 DNA sequence: TGTGCCAGCAGCCTCACTAGCGGGGGGGCCACTGGGGCCAACGTCCTGACTTTC.

This chain uses TRBV5-5 with TRBJ2-7; the D is unclear. Germline-derived CDR1 and CDR2 are SGHKS and YYEKEE (reference sequence). CDR3 length: 15 amino acids. V lost 0 bases and J 4 bases, leaving 14 bases between the germline ends. This CDR3 is CASSLDVGQPYEQYF. The CDR3 nucleotides are TGTGCCAGCAGCTTGGATGTGGGCCAGCCTTACGAGCAGTACTTC.

The gene calls are TRBV4-1 and TRBJ1-3; 10 bases are shared with TRBD1. The germline CDR1 and CDR2 sequences are MGHRA and YSYEKL. The ends lost 1 base at V and 7 bases at J; junction bases unmatched: 1. The CDR3 totals 14 residues. The CDR3 protein is CASSQVGQGNTIYF. CDR3 coding DNA: TGCGCCAGCAGCCAAGTGGGACAGGGGAACACCATATATTTT.

V usage is TRBV27 and J usage is TRBJ1-2, with 9 bases identical to TRBD1. The CDR3 covers 14 residues. The V gene's germline CDR1 is MNHEY and CDR2 SMNVEV (reference sequence). The ends lost 4 bases at V and 6 bases at J; junction bases unmatched: 6. CDR3 residues: CASSYRGRGDGYTF. Here the CDR3 DNA reads TGTGCCAGCAGTTACAGGGGGCGCGGGGATGGCTACACCTTC.

This chain connects TRBV6-1 to TRBJ1-2, with D possibly being TRBD1 (6 bases). Germline CDR1 and CDR2: MNHNS and SASEGT. The CDR3 extends over 14 amino acids. V was trimmed by 5 bases and J by 2 bases, leaving 12 bases between them. CDR3 sequence reads: CASSTPGGNYGYTF. CDR3 coding DNA: TGTGCCAGCAGTACCCCGGGGGGCAACTATGGCTACACCTTC.

This clone was seen only once. J is TRBJ2-1 and V is TRBV27; 15 bases line up with TRBD2. The germline V gene encodes CDR1 MNHEY and CDR2 SMNVEV (reference sequence). The CDR3 has 18 amino acids. Trimming removed 4 bases from V and 10 bases from J; junction bases left unmatched: 14. The CDR3 spells CASSSPGGGLAGGREQFF. CDR3 DNA: TGTGCCAGCAGTTCCCCTGGCGGGGGACTAGCGGGGGGCCGGGAGCAGTTCTTC.

This chain connects TRBV5-4 to TRBJ2-7; TRBD1 matches at 8 bases. Germline loops: CDR1 SGHNT, CDR2 YYREEE (reference sequence). The length of the CDR3 is 14 residues. The ends lost 3 bases at V and 2 bases at J; junction bases unmatched: 4. In DNA form, the CDR3 reads TGTGCCAGCAGCTCCGGGACAGGCCCCTACGAGCAGTACTTC. It is translated as CASSSGTGPYEQYF. Supplemented by reference TRBV5-4 and TRBJ2-7, the full variable domain reads ETGVTQSPTHLIKTRGQQVTLRCSSQSGHNTVSWYQQALGQGPQFIFQYYREEENGRGNFPPRFSGLQFPNYSSELNVNALELDDSALYLCASSSGTGPYEQYFGPGTRLTVT.

This clone was observed a few times. The chain carries TRBV4-3 and TRBJ2-3; 12 nucleotides line up with TRBD1. Germline V gene data show CDR1 as LGHNA and CDR2 as YSLEER. Trimming at V came to 2 bases and at J to 5 bases, leaving 8 bases not matched to a gene. The CDR3 sequence is 17 residues long. The CDR3 DNA reads as TGCGCCAGCAGCCAAAATCCGGGACAGGGGGCAGGAGATACGCAGTATTTT. Its protein is CASSQNPGQGAGDTQYF.

The V call is TRBV7-9, the J call TRBJ1-2; no firm D call. The V gene lost 5 bases and the J gene lost 5 bases, with 15 bases spanning the gap. The germline V gene encodes CDR1 SEHNR and CDR2 FQNEAQ (reference sequence). The CDR3 runs 14 residues. In nucleotides, the CDR3 is TGTGCCAGCAGCCAACGGGAAGGGCGGTATGGCTACACCTTC. Protein sequence: CASSQREGRYGYTF.

CDR3 amino acids: CASSSDRAAGELFF. The CDR3 bases are TGTGCCAGCAGTTCGGACAGGGCGGCCGGGGAGCTGTTTTTT. V is TRBV7-3 and J is TRBJ2-2; 8 bases map to TRBD1. Germline V gene sequence: CDR1 SGHTA, CDR2 FQGTGA. With 6 bases clipped from V and 6 bases from J, the junction kept 6 bases outside the gene matches. The CDR3 is 14 residues long.

This clone was seen only a few times. In DNA, the CDR3 is TGTGCCAGCAGAGCCTCCGGGACAGGGGTTTACGAGCAGTACTTC. Its protein is CASRASGTGVYEQYF. The chain recombines TRBV28 with TRBJ2-7, with TRBD1 matching over 10 bases. The CDR3 extends over 15 amino acids. The junction had 9 bases not matched to a gene; V was cut back by 6 bases and J by 4 bases. Germline V CDR1 and CDR2: MDHEN, SYDVKM.

The genes are TRBV9 and TRBJ2-1, with TRBD2 identical over 10 bases. CDR3 length: 15 residues. Per germline, CDR1 SGDLS and CDR2 YYNGEE. Trimming removed 4 bases from V and 5 bases from J; junction bases left unmatched: 6. The CDR3 here is CASSQTSGADNEQFF. CDR3 bases: TGTGCCAGCAGCCAAACTAGCGGGGCGGACAATGAGCAGTTCTTC.

V gene TRBV7-6 combines with J gene TRBJ2-1, with D maybe TRBD1 (6 bases). Looked up from germline, CDR1 is SGHVS and CDR2 is FNYEAQ. This CDR3 has 14 amino acids. With 6 bases removed from V and 5 bases from J, the gap between germline ends came to 14 bases. The CDR3 is CASSGGRLHNEQFF. The CDR3 DNA follows: TGTGCCAGCAGTGGGGGCCGACTTCACAATGAGCAGTTCTTC.

The V call is TRBV7-9, the J call TRBJ2-2; D ambiguous. The CDR3 sequence is 14 residues long. The germline gives CDR1 SEHNR, CDR2 FQNEAQ (reference sequence). Trimming left V 1 base short and J 0 bases short, with 3 bases between. DNA for the CDR3: TGTGCCAGCAGCTTAGGAGCGAACACCGGGGAGCTGTTTTTT. Protein product: CASSLGANTGELFF.

This clone was recorded many times. The V and J genes are TRBV5-5 and TRBJ2-6; D is ambiguous. V was cut by 0 bases and J by 0 bases, with 4 bases left in between. The germline V gene has CDR1 SGHKS and CDR2 YYEKEE (reference sequence). The CDR3 totals 15 residues. The CDR3 here is CASSLDSSGANVLTF. The CDR3 DNA sequence: TGTGCCAGCAGCTTGGATAGCTCTGGGGCCAACGTCCTGACTTTC.

CDR3 coding DNA: TGCGCCAGCAGCCAGGTAGGGACTGCGGACACCGGGGAGCTGTTTTTT. Protein sequence: CASSQVGTADTGELFF. The genes are TRBV4-1 and TRBJ2-2, with a weak D call TRBD2 (6 bases). The V end lost 3 bases, the J end lost 3 bases, and 14 bases lay between the germline ends. Germline V gene data show CDR1 as MGHRA and CDR2 as YSYEKL. The CDR3 loop spans 16 amino acids.

The genes are TRBV29-1 and TRBJ1-2, with 8 nucleotides matching TRBD1. The junction had 13 bases not matched to a gene; V was cut back by 5 bases and J by 5 bases. Germline values: CDR1 SQVTM, CDR2 ANQGSEA. This CDR3 has 15 amino acids. This chain's CDR3 is CSVLGRGRIGYGYTF. CDR3 coding DNA: TGCAGCGTTTTAGGCAGGGGGCGAATAGGGTATGGCTACACCTTC.

This clone was counted a few times. The rearrangement links TRBV7-9 to TRBJ2-7; maybe TRBD1 (6 bases). Trimming pared 6 bases from V and 3 bases from J, leaving 12 bases between. CDR1 is SEHNR, CDR2 FQNEAQ, per germline (reference sequence). The CDR3 is 13 residues long. The chain's CDR3 is CASSQGLYYEQYF. The CDR3 DNA reads TGTGCCAGCAGTCAGGGGCTTTACTACGAGCAGTACTTC.

This clone was detected only a few times. The rearrangement uses TRBV5-1 and TRBJ2-2; 10 nucleotides match TRBD1. Germline CDR1 and CDR2: SGHRS and YFSETQ. There are 15 residues in the CDR3. The trim removed 4 bases at V and 6 bases at J, leaving 6 bases unmatched. The CDR3 sequence is CASSKRQGAAGELFF. CDR3 bases: TGCGCCAGCAGCAAAAGACAGGGGGCGGCCGGGGAGCTGTTTTTT. Full variable domain (missing parts from reference TRBV5-1 and TRBJ2-2): KAGVTQTPRYLIKTRGQQVTLSCSPISGHRSVSWYQQTPGQGLQFLFEYFSETQRNKGNFPGRFSGRQFSNSRSEMNVSTLELGDSALYLCASSKRQGAAGELFFGEGSRLTVL.

This clone has a handful of counts. This chain connects TRBV29-1 to TRBJ2-5; tentatively, D is TRBD2 (5 bases). With 6 bases removed from V and 4 bases from J, the gap between germline ends came to 12 bases. The CDR3 extends over 12 amino acids. Germline-derived CDR1 and CDR2 are SQVTM and ANQGSEA. The CDR3 is CSVGLLRETQYF. CDR3 in DNA: TGCAGCGTCGGACTCCTTAGAGAGACCCAGTACTTC. Supplemented by reference TRBV29-1 and TRBJ2-5, the full variable domain reads SAVISQKPSRDICQRGTSLTIQCQVDSQVTMMFWYRQQPGQSLTLIATANQGSEATYESGFVIDKFPISRPNLTFSTLTVSNMSPEDSSIYLCSVGLLRETQYFGPGTRLLVL.

V and J are TRBV28 and TRBJ2-7; TRBD1 matches 7 bases. The CDR3 is 14 residues long. V lost 3 bases and J lost 2; bases outside the gene matches: 4. Germline CDR1 and CDR2: MDHEN and SYDVKM. The CDR3 loop reads CASSFGDRAYEQYF. DNA for the CDR3: TGTGCCAGCAGTTTTGGCGACAGGGCCTACGAGCAGTACTTC.

Only one count was recorded for this clone. V and J are TRBV10-3 and TRBJ1-2; perhaps TRBD1 as D (6 bases). The germline V gene has CDR1 ENHRY and CDR2 SYGVKD. The CDR3 contains 13 residues. Trimming took 6 bases from V and 3 from J, leaving 11 bases between them. CDR3 sequence: CAISRGSDYGYTF. CDR3 DNA sequence: TGTGCCATCAGCAGGGGATCGGACTATGGCTACACCTTC.

This chain connects TRBV5-4 to TRBJ2-3; no reliable D call. Between the trimmed V and J ends, which lost 7 bases and 3 bases, there was a span of 15 bases. The CDR3 totals 14 residues. CDR1 and CDR2 from the germline V gene are SGHNT and YYREEE (reference sequence). CDR3 in amino acids: CASGSVERTDTQYF. The CDR3 coding sequence is TGTGCCAGCGGATCCGTCGAGAGGACAGATACGCAGTATTTT.

This rearrangement joins TRBV20-1 to TRBJ2-7; no definite D call. The CDR3 is 11 amino acids. Germline CDR1 DFQATT, CDR2 SNEGSKA (reference sequence). Trimming cost V 3 bases and J 3 bases, with 6 bases left between them. CDR3: CSASDSYEQYF. The CDR3 bases are TGCAGTGCTAGCGATAGCTACGAGCAGTACTTC.